This TCR beta chain was recorded in a study of spatial heterogeneity in lung cancer. Overall study context: Each time, sequencing found more beta-chain sequences than alpha-chain sequences. Findings and limits, study-wide: The study found ubiquitous expanded tumor TCRs in blood more at resection than follow-up.

Documented time point: sample taken at primary tumor resection. In each case, whole RNA from tumor, nontumor lung or frozen PBMC was sequenced unsorted. Patients with untreated early-stage non-small cell lung cancer, numbering 72, were the donors. A distinct unique molecular identifier was carried by each TCR cDNA molecule. TCRdb used MiXCR to reprocess the 5' RACE reads, holding one entry per CDR3 protein. The table shows tens of thousands of distinct CDR3 sequences, with over 9.5% occurring only once. V was cut by 3 bases and J by 6 bases, with 9 bases left in between. The CDR3 has 13 residues. Germline V CDR1 and CDR2: SGDLS, YYNGEE. This clonotype was recorded many times. Its specificity is not known.

The chain combines TRBV9 with TRBJ2-2; D might be TRBD2 (5 bases). The receptor was derived from a male donor with early-stage non-small cell lung cancer. The material sequenced was PBMCs, taken at surgery. For the CDR3, the DNA is TGTGCCAGCAGCGCGCGCGGGCCCGGGGAGCTGTTTTTT. Its translation is CASSARGPGELFF.